Sequencing of this TCR beta chain was carried out in a study of human T cells and chemical hapten exposure. The time point here: patch test 2, 6 weeks after DPC sensitization. Documented treatment: therapeutic diphenylcyclopropenone sensitization with weekly scalp DPC. From whole blood left unfractionated, total RNA was extracted. The CDR3 is 12 amino acids. The germline V gene encodes CDR1 DFQATT and CDR2 SNEGSKA (reference sequence). Trimming took 3 bases from V and 6 from J, leaving 12 bases between them. TCRdb redid the calling of the RACE reads with MiXCR, one entry per CDR3 protein. The data contain more than 90,000 distinct CDR3 sequences, 10% to 12% of them seen just once; the ten biggest clones take up 3.2%.

This sequence originates from a middle-aged woman with alopecia areata. Some clones in this sample may be carry-over from other donors' samples. Sample: whole blood, taken in connection with sensitization to the hapten diphenylcyclopropenone (DPC). This chain connects TRBV20-1 to TRBJ2-7, with D perhaps TRBD2 (5 bases). CDR3 loop: CSASPHGSEQYF. The CDR3 nucleotides are TGCAGTGCTAGTCCCCATGGGAGCGAGCAGTACTTC.